The clone carrying this T cell receptor (beta chain) occurred many times. The antigen is unknown. A second roughly 7 to 12 cycle PCR used barcoded and J-beta primers. Each CDR3 protein gets one entry after TCRdb re-called the 5' RACE reads with MiXCR. The top ten clones hold around 7.7% of a sample with about 1.7 million distinct CDR3 sequences, 25% to 30% of them seen once. The sample belongs to a study of blood T cells in healthy people across ages. Study context: Capture by template switching was about one barcoded beta molecule per two T cells.

The study, taken as a whole, reports: Unsorted PBMCs prevented conclusive naive versus antigen-experienced comparison. More naive CD4+ cells and higher diversity marked long-lived donors relative to aged donors.

Germline CDR1 and CDR2: ENHRY and SYGVKD. V was trimmed by 11 bases and J by 3 bases, leaving 24 bases between them. The CDR3 extends over 16 amino acids. This sequence was found in a woman in her thirties in good health. The chain is built from TRBV10-3 and TRBJ2-3; D is possibly TRBD1 (6 bases). The sample was blood. Here the CDR3 DNA reads TGTGCCTCGACTCCTTATGCGGTCCAGGGGACAGATACGCAGTATTTT. It yields the protein CASTPYAVQGTDTQYF.